A selection of T cell receptor beta chains follows, all from one sample in a study of HIV-infected patients and healthy controls. TCRdb reprocessed the 5' RACE reads via MiXCR and lists one record per CDR3 protein. The repertoire holds 55,000 to 70,000 distinct CDR3 sequences, with about 19% as singletons. The sample taken for sequencing was CD4+ T cells from blood. The source is a human donor in good health. The CDR3 runs from the conserved cysteine through the conserved F or W. D genes are given only for firm matches. The listing skips clone size in some rows; elsewhere it reads once, few, many or a size class.

clone_size d_call j_call v_call cdr3_nt cdr3_aa
many TRBD1 TRBJ2-7 TRBV10-3 TGTGCCATCAGTGATCTTGCGGGACAGGGTATTTACGAGCAGTACTTC CAISDLAGQGIYEQYF
many . TRBJ2-2 TRBV28 TGTGCCAGCAGTTTAGCCACCGGGGAGCTGTTTTTT CASSLATGELFF
few . TRBJ1-3 TRBV10-3 TGTGCCATCAGTGCCACAGGAGACTCTGGAAACACCATATATTTT CAISATGDSGNTIYF
many TRBD1 TRBJ1-6 TRBV11-2 TGTGCCAGCAGAGGGGGGACAGGGACCAATTCACCCCTCCACTTT CASRGGTGTNSPLHF
few TRBD1 TRBJ2-5 TRBV5-1 TGCGCCAGCGCCCTTACGGACAGGGGTGAGACCCAGTACTTC CASALTDRGETQYF
many . TRBJ1-1 TRBV2 TGTGCCAGCAGTGGCGGCCTGGGAAACACTGAAGCTTTCTTT CASSGGLGNTEAFF
few . TRBJ2-1 TRBV20-1 TGCAGTGCTAGAGAAAGCGGAGCGGTCAATGAGCAGTTCTTC CSARESGAVNEQFF
few . TRBJ2-7 TRBV6-1 TGTGCCAGCAGTGAAGGTCTGGAAAGGGACGAGCAGTACTTC CASSEGLERDEQYF
. . TRBJ2-3 TRBV5-6 TGTGCCAGCAGCTTCGGGTGGGGAAGCACAGCAGATACGCAGTATTTT CASSFGWGSTADTQYF
once . TRBJ2-7 TRBV19 TGTGCCAGTAGTCCCACTGAAGGAGCGCTTGCCTACGAGCAGTACTTC CASSPTEGALAYEQYF
few . TRBJ1-2 TRBV18 TGTGCCAGCTCACCCGGCGGGGATTCCTATGGCTACACCTTC CASSPGGDSYGYTF
. . TRBJ1-2 TRBV6-1 TGTGCCAGCAGTGAAAGGGAACGGAATTGGAGCGGCTACACCTTC CASSERERNWSGYTF
. . TRBJ2-5 TRBV11-2 TGTGCCAGCAGCTTAGATCCAGCGGGCCAAGAGACCCAGTACTTC CASSLDPAGQETQYF
many . TRBJ1-1 TRBV6-1 TGTGCCAGCAGGGGGACACCCGTTGGCACTGAAGCTTTCTTT CASRGTPVGTEAFF
many . TRBJ2-6 TRBV5-5 TGTGCCAGCAGCTTGGTATTCTCTGGGGCCAACGTCCTGACTTTC CASSLVFSGANVLTF
many TRBD2 TRBJ2-1 TRBV2 TGTGCCAGCACCTCCGGGACTAGTGGATTCAATGAGCAGTTCTTC CASTSGTSGFNEQFF
. . TRBJ2-1 TRBV6-5 TGTGCCAGCAGTCCGCCCCAGGGTTCCTACAATGAGCAGTTCTTC CASSPPQGSYNEQFF
many TRBD1 TRBJ2-1 TRBV12-5 TGTGCTAGTGCTATCGCCGGACAGGGGAGCAATGAGCAGTTCTTC CASAIAGQGSNEQFF
few . TRBJ1-5 TRBV4-3 TGCGCCAGCAGCCAAGGGGGCAGGGATTATAGCAATCAGCCCCAGCATTTT CASSQGGRDYSNQPQHF
many TRBD1 TRBJ2-2 TRBV12-5 TGTGCTAGTGGTCCCCCCCGGGACAGGGGGCGCACCGGGGAGCTGTTTTTT CASGPPRDRGRTGELFF
many . TRBJ1-4 TRBV20-1 TGCAGTGCTAGAGACACAGCCGCAACTAATGAAAAACTGTTTTTT CSARDTAATNEKLFF
. . TRBJ2-3 TRBV2 TGTGCCAGCACCGCCCAAGGACAGTACACAGATACGCAGTATTTT CASTAQGQYTDTQYF